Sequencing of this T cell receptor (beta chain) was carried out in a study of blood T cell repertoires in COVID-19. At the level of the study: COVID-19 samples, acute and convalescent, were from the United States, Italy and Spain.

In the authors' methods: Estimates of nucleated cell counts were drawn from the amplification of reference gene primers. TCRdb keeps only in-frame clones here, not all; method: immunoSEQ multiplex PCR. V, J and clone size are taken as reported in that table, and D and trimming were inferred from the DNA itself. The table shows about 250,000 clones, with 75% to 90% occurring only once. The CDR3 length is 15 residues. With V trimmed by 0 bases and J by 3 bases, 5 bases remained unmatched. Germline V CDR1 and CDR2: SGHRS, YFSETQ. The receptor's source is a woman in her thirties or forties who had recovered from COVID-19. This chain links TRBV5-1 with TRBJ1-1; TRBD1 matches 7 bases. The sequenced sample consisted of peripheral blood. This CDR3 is CASSLVVTGDTEAFF. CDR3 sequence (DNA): TGCGCCAGCAGCTTGGTGGTAACAGGGGACACTGAAGCTTTCTTT.